This T cell receptor beta chain was retrieved from a study of blood T cells in healthy people across ages. This clonotype was seen more than once but under ten times. The germline gives CDR1 ENHRY, CDR2 SYGVKD. Deletions cut 0 bases from V and 2 bases from J, with 11 bases between. The CDR3 is 15 residues long. Primed by a sample-barcoded 5' primer and a J-beta primer mix, a second PCR proceeded for 7 to 11 cycles. TCRdb recomputed calls from the 5' RACE reads with MiXCR, one row per CDR3 protein. The table includes about 570,000 distinct CDR3 sequences, 27% detected once. The specimen sequenced was blood. The chain is built from TRBV10-3 and TRBJ2-7; a weak D match, TRBD1 (5 bases). This TCR came from a woman between 70 and 85 years old in good health. The CDR3 nucleotides read TGTGCCATCAGTGAGTCGCAGGGAAACACCTACGAGCAGTACTTC. It encodes CAISESQGNTYEQYF.